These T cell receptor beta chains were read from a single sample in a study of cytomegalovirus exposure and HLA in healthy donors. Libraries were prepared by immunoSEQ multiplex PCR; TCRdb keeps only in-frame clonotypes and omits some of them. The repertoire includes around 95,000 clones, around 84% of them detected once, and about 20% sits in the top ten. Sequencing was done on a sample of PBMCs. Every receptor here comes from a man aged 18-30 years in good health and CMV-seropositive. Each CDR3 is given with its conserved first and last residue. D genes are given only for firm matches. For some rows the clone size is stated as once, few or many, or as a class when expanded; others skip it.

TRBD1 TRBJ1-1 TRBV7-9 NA CASSTKGQTRTEAFF TGTGCCAGCAGCACGAAGGGACAGACGAGAACTGAAGCTTTCTTT
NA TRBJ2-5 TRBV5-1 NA CASSPGELDRTQYF TGCGCCAGCAGCCCAGGTGAATTGGATAGGACCCAGTACTTC
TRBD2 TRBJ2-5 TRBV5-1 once CASSLAGTSASSETQYF TGCGCCAGCAGCTTGGCCGGGACTAGCGCTTCGTCAGAGACCCAGTACTTC
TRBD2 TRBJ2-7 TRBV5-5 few CASSLRREPEQYF TGTGCCAGCAGCTTACGGCGGGAGCCCGAGCAGTACTTC
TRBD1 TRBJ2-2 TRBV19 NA CASSIEGQGTGELFF TGTGCCAGTAGTATTGAGGGACAGGGGACCGGGGAGCTGTTTTTT
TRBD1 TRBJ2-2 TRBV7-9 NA CASSPRDRPTGELFF TGTGCCAGCAGCCCCCGGGACAGACCCACCGGGGAGCTGTTTTTT
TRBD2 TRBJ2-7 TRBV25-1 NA CASSDFGGGPSYEQYF TGTGCCAGCAGTGACTTTGGGGGAGGGCCTTCCTACGAGCAGTACTTC
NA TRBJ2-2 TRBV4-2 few CASSQEEGGTGELFF TGTGCCAGCAGCCAAGAGGAGGGTGGGACCGGGGAGCTGTTTTTT
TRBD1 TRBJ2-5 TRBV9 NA CASSVTGGAGETQYF TGTGCCAGCAGCGTGACAGGGGGCGCAGGAGAGACCCAGTACTTC
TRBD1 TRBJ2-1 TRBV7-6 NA CASSLASVRGNEQFF TGTGCCAGCAGCTTAGCGTCCGTCAGGGGGAATGAGCAGTTCTTC
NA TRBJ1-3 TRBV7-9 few CASSYNAGPGNTIYF TGTGCCAGCTCCTACAACGCAGGGCCTGGAAACACCATATATTTT
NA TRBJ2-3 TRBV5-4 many CASSLELDPTDTQYF TGTGCCAGCAGCTTGGAACTAGACCCCACAGATACGCAGTATTTT
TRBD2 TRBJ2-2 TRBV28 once CASANSGRAGGTGELFF TGTGCCAGCGCGAATAGCGGGAGGGCCGGGGGAACCGGGGAGCTGTTTTTT
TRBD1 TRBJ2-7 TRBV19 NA CASTEQGSYEQYF TGTGCCAGTACCGAACAGGGGTCCTACGAGCAGTACTTC
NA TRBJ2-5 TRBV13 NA CASSLMQQETQYF TGTGCCAGCAGCTTAATGCAGCAAGAGACCCAGTACTTC
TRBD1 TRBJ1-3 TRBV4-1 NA CASSQGQGPGNTIYF TGCGCCAGCAGCCAAGGACAGGGACCTGGAAACACCATATATTTT
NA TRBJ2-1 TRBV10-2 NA CASSLEGYNEQFF TGCGCCAGCAGTCTAGAGGGATACAATGAGCAGTTCTTC